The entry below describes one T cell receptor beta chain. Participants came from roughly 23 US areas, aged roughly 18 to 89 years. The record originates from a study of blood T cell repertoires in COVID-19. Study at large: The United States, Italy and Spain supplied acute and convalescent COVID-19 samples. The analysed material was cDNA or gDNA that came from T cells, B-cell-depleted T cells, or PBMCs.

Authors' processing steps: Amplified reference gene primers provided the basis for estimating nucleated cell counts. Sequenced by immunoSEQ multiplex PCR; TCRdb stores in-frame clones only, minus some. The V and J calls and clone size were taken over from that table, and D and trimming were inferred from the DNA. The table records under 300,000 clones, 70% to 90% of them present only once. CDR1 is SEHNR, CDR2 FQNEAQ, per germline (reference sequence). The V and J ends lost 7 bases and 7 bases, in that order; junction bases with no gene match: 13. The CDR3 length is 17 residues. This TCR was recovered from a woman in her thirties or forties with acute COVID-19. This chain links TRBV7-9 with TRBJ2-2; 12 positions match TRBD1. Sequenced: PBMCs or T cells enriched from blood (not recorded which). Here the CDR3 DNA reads TGTGCCAGCACCTCATCGTGGGGACAGGGGGCGATCGGGGAGCTGTTTTTT. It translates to CASTSSWGQGAIGELFF.